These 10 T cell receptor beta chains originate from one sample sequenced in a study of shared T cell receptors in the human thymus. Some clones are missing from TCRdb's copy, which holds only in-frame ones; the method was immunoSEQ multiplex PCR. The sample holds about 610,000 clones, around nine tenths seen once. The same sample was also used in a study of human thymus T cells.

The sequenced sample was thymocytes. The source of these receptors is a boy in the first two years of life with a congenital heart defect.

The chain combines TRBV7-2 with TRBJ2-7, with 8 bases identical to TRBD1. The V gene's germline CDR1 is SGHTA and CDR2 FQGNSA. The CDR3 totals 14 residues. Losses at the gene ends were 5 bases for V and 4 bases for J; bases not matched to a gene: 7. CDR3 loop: CASSAGDRRYEQYF. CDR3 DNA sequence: TGTGCCAGCAGCGCAGGGGACAGGCGTTACGAGCAGTACTTC.

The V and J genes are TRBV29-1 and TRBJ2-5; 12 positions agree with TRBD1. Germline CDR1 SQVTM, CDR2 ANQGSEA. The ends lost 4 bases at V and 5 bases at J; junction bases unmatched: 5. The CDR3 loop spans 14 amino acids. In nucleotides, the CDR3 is TGCAGCGTTGGTCGGGGACAGGGGGCGGAGACCCAGTACTTC. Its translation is CSVGRGQGAETQYF.

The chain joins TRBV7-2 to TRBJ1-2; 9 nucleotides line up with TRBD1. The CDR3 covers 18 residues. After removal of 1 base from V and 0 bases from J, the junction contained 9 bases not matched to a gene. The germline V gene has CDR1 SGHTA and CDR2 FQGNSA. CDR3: CASSLGGRQGDPNYGYTF. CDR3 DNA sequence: TGTGCCAGCAGCTTAGGTGGGCGACAGGGGGATCCTAACTATGGCTACACCTTC.

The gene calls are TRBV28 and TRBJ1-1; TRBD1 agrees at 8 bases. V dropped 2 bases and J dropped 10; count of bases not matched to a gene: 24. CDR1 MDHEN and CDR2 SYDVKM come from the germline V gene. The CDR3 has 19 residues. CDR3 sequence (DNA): TGTGCCAGCAGTTTAGTGGGGACAGGCCCTCCACCCTGGCCTAGAGGAGCTTTCTTT. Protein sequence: CASSLVGTGPPPWPRGAFF.

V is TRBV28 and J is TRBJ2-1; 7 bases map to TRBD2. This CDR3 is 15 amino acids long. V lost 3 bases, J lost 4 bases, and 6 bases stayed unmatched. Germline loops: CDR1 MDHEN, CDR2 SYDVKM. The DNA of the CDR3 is TGTGCCAGCAGTTTTTCGGGGGGTGGGTACAATGAGCAGTTCTTC. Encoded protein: CASSFSGGGYNEQFF.

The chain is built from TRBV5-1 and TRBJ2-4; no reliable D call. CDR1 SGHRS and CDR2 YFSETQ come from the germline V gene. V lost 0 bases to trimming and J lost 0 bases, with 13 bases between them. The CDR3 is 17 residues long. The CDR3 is CASSLAPVPVAKNIQYF. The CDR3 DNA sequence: TGCGCCAGCAGCTTGGCTCCCGTCCCCGTAGCCAAAAACATTCAGTACTTC.

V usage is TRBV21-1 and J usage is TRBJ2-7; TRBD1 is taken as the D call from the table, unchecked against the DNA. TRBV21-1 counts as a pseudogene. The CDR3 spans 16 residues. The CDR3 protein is CASSSWAGQGSYEQYF. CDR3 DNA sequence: TGTGCCAGCAGCTCATGGGCTGGACAGGGCTCCTACGAGCAGTACTTC.

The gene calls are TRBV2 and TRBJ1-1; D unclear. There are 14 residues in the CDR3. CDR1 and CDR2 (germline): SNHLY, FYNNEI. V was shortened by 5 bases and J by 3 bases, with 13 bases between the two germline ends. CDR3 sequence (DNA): TGTGCCAGCAGTCAACGAGGAGTATACACTGAAGCTTTCTTT. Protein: CASSQRGVYTEAFF.

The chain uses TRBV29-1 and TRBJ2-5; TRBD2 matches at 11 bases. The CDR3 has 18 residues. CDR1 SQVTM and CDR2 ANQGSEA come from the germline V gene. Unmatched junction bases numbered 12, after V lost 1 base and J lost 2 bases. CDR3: CSVEGGLAGGSLQETQYF. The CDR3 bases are TGCAGCGTTGAAGGAGGGCTAGCGGGAGGCTCCCTACAAGAGACCCAGTACTTC. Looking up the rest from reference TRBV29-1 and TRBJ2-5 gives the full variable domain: SAVISQKPSRDICQRGTSLTIQCQVDSQVTMMFWYRQQPGQSLTLIATANQGSEATYESGFVIDKFPISRPNLTFSTLTVSNMSPEDSSIYLCSVEGGLAGGSLQETQYFGPGTRLLVL.

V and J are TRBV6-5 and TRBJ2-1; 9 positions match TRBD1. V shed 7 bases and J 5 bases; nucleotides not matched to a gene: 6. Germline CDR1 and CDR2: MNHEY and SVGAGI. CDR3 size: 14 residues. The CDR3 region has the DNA TGTGCCAGCACCGGACAGGGGACGGACAATGAGCAGTTCTTC. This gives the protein CASTGQGTDNEQFF.